Listed below are T cell receptor beta chains from one sample, sequenced in a study of T cell responses to AZD1222 COVID-19 vaccine. Libraries were prepared by immunoSEQ multiplex PCR; TCRdb keeps only in-frame clonotypes and omits some of them. The sample carries more than 150,000 clones, over 80% recorded once. The specimen comprised peripheral blood, sampled 28 days after the second AZD1222 dose. These receptors were obtained from an adult who received the AZD1222 COVID-19 vaccine. Each CDR3 is given with its conserved first and last residue. The D gene is left open where the match is weak. Clone size is given for some rows only: seen once, a few or many times, or a class if the clone is expanded.

CDR3nt: TGTGCCAGCTCACTCCTGCACGAGAATCAGCCCCAGCATTTT
CDR3aa: CASSLLHENQPQHF
j_gene: TRBJ1-5
abundance: -
d_gene: -
v_gene: TRBV18

CDR3nt: TGTGCCAGTAGACCCACCGGGACAGGGTTGGCCTACAATGAGCAGTTCTTC
CDR3aa: CASRPTGTGLAYNEQFF
j_gene: TRBJ2-1
abundance: few
d_gene: TRBD1
v_gene: TRBV19

CDR3nt: TGTGCCAGCAGTGATGACCCCCAGGGGAGGTCCAAAAACATTCAGTACTTC
CDR3aa: CASSDDPQGRSKNIQYF
j_gene: TRBJ2-4
abundance: -
d_gene: -
v_gene: TRBV6-4

CDR3nt: TGTGCCAGCAGTTACGGTCCGGGGAACACTGAAGCTTTCTTT
CDR3aa: CASSYGPGNTEAFF
j_gene: TRBJ1-1
abundance: -
d_gene: -
v_gene: TRBV6-2/TRBV6-3

CDR3nt: TGCGCCAGCAGGCCCGGGGGGGCCTTCCCCACTGAAGCTTTCTTT
CDR3aa: CASRPGGAFPTEAFF
j_gene: TRBJ1-1
abundance: -
d_gene: -
v_gene: TRBV5-1

CDR3nt: TGTGCCAGCAGCCCTATCCGGGACAGGGAAAGTAGCGGGACCCTAGCCAAAAACATTCAGTACTTC
CDR3aa: CASSPIRDRESSGTLAKNIQYF
j_gene: TRBJ2-4
abundance: -
d_gene: -
v_gene: TRBV28

CDR3nt: TGTGCCAGCAGCCTCCTTAGAAGGAGCTCCTACAATGAGCAGTTCTTC
CDR3aa: CASSLLRRSSYNEQFF
j_gene: TRBJ2-1
abundance: -
d_gene: -
v_gene: TRBV7-9

CDR3nt: TGTGCCACCAGCATCCGACTAGCGGGGTACGAGCAGTACTTC
CDR3aa: CATSIRLAGYEQYF
j_gene: TRBJ2-7
abundance: -
d_gene: TRBD2
v_gene: TRBV15

CDR3nt: TGTGCCAGCAGCTTGGGGCGTAGGGTCCGGGGTTCACCCCTCCACTTT
CDR3aa: CASSLGRRVRGSPLHF
j_gene: TRBJ1-6
abundance: -
d_gene: -
v_gene: TRBV5-6

CDR3nt: TGTGCCAGCAACCGAGGGTCGTCCTACGAGCAGTACTTC
CDR3aa: CASNRGSSYEQYF
j_gene: TRBJ2-7
abundance: -
d_gene: -
v_gene: TRBV6-5

CDR3nt: TGTGCCAGCAGTTTAGGAGGGGGTACAGGGATCCTCGAGCAGTACTTC
CDR3aa: CASSLGGGTGILEQYF
j_gene: TRBJ2-7
abundance: -
d_gene: -
v_gene: TRBV28

CDR3nt: TGTGCCAGCAGCTTAGGACCGGGACAGGGAAATTCACCCCTCCACTTT
CDR3aa: CASSLGPGQGNSPLHF
j_gene: TRBJ1-6
abundance: -
d_gene: TRBD1
v_gene: TRBV7-9

CDR3nt: TGTGCCAGCTCACCCAGTACTCCCGCCATCTCTGGAAACACCATATATTTT
CDR3aa: CASSPSTPAISGNTIYF
j_gene: TRBJ1-3
abundance: once
d_gene: -
v_gene: TRBV18

CDR3nt: TGTGCCAGCAGCAAAAAGGGGGTAGGGCTCTCTGGAAACACCATATATTTT
CDR3aa: CASSKKGVGLSGNTIYF
j_gene: TRBJ1-3
abundance: few
d_gene: -
v_gene: TRBV21-1

CDR3nt: TGTGCCAGCAGCTTAGCGGGGACAGGGCTGGCTGGAAACACCATATATTTT
CDR3aa: CASSLAGTGLAGNTIYF
j_gene: TRBJ1-3
abundance: -
d_gene: TRBD1
v_gene: TRBV7-2

CDR3nt: TGTGCCAGCTCTCCAGGGGGGAACACTGAAGCTTTCTTT
CDR3aa: CASSPGGNTEAFF
j_gene: TRBJ1-1
abundance: -
d_gene: TRBD1
v_gene: TRBV18

CDR3nt: TGCAGCGTTGAAAACGACAGCTTAGGAGGTCGCTATGGCTACACCTTC
CDR3aa: CSVENDSLGGRYGYTF
j_gene: TRBJ1-2
abundance: few
d_gene: -
v_gene: TRBV29-1

CDR3nt: TGTGCCAGCAGCGTAGGTCCTAGCGGGAGTTGGAGTGAGCAGTTCTTC
CDR3aa: CASSVGPSGSWSEQFF
j_gene: TRBJ2-1
abundance: -
d_gene: TRBD2
v_gene: TRBV9

CDR3nt: TGTGCCAGCAGCTTAGAGAGCAGGACTACCTATGGCTACACCTTC
CDR3aa: CASSLESRTTYGYTF
j_gene: TRBJ1-2
abundance: -
d_gene: -
v_gene: TRBV7-2

CDR3nt: TGCAGCGTAGGATCCCGGGACAGGGGATTCGCTGGAAACACCATATATTTT
CDR3aa: CSVGSRDRGFAGNTIYF
j_gene: TRBJ1-3
abundance: -
d_gene: TRBD1
v_gene: TRBV29-1

CDR3nt: TGTGCCAGCAGCCACAGGGGAGATGATACGCAGTATTTT
CDR3aa: CASSHRGDDTQYF
j_gene: TRBJ2-3
abundance: -
d_gene: TRBD1
v_gene: TRBV5-6

CDR3nt: TGTGCCAGCGCCAGGGGGGGCACCATATATTTT
CDR3aa: CASARGGTIYF
j_gene: TRBJ1-3
abundance: few
d_gene: TRBD1
v_gene: TRBV12-3/TRBV12-4

CDR3nt: TGTGCCAGCAGCGTAGTGGCGGGTAAAAACAATGAGCAGTTCTTC
CDR3aa: CASSVVAGKNNEQFF
j_gene: TRBJ2-1
abundance: -
d_gene: -
v_gene: TRBV9

CDR3nt: TGTGCCAGCAGTGAAGCGCTTCAAGCTTCCCCCCAGCATTTT
CDR3aa: CASSEALQASPQHF
j_gene: TRBJ1-5
abundance: -
d_gene: -
v_gene: TRBV2

CDR3nt: TGCGCCAGCAGCCTGCTGCGGCCGACCTACAATGAGCAGTTCTTC
CDR3aa: CASSLLRPTYNEQFF
j_gene: TRBJ2-1
abundance: -
d_gene: -
v_gene: TRBV5-1

CDR3nt: TGTGCCAGCAGCCAAGATGTCCTAGAGGATACGCAGTATTTT
CDR3aa: CASSQDVLEDTQYF
j_gene: TRBJ2-3
abundance: -
d_gene: -
v_gene: TRBV14

CDR3nt: TGTGCCAGCAGTGTAAGTGACAATGAGCAGTTCTTC
CDR3aa: CASSVSDNEQFF
j_gene: TRBJ2-1
abundance: -
d_gene: -
v_gene: TRBV2

CDR3nt: TGTGCCAGCAGCCGTGACGTAGCCCCAATGGGAAAACTGTTTTTT
CDR3aa: CASSRDVAPMGKLFF
j_gene: TRBJ1-4
abundance: -
d_gene: -
v_gene: TRBV7-2

CDR3nt: TGTGCCAGCAGTTACGAACTAGCGGGGGGTTACAATGAGCAGTTCTTC
CDR3aa: CASSYELAGGYNEQFF
j_gene: TRBJ2-1
abundance: once
d_gene: TRBD2
v_gene: TRBV6-6

CDR3nt: TGCGCCAGCAGCCTAGGGACAGGGACTGAGCAGTTCTTC
CDR3aa: CASSLGTGTEQFF
j_gene: TRBJ2-1
abundance: -
d_gene: TRBD1
v_gene: TRBV4-3

CDR3nt: TGTGCCAGCAGGCCTAGCGGCAAAAACAATGAGCAGTTCTTC
CDR3aa: CASRPSGKNNEQFF
j_gene: TRBJ2-1
abundance: -
d_gene: TRBD2
v_gene: TRBV2

CDR3nt: TGTGCCAGCAGCCAACTGAGGGGGGCCCAGCATTTT
CDR3aa: CASSQLRGAQHF
j_gene: TRBJ1-5
abundance: -
d_gene: -
v_gene: TRBV6-5

CDR3nt: TGTGCCAGCAGCTTCACACTGCGAAGTGGGAGCTCCTACAATGAGCAGTTCTTC
CDR3aa: CASSFTLRSGSSYNEQFF
j_gene: TRBJ2-1
abundance: -
d_gene: -
v_gene: TRBV5-4

CDR3nt: TGTGCCAGCAGCTTGGGGGGCGGCTATGGCTACACCTTC
CDR3aa: CASSLGGGYGYTF
j_gene: TRBJ1-2
abundance: -
d_gene: -
v_gene: TRBV7-8

CDR3nt: TGTGCCATTACCAAGGAGGACAGGGATAGTGGCTACACCTTC
CDR3aa: CAITKEDRDSGYTF
j_gene: TRBJ1-2
abundance: -
d_gene: TRBD1
v_gene: TRBV10-3

CDR3nt: TGTGCCAGCAGCCCCCGACTAGCGGGAGCGAGCACCGGGGAGCTGTTTTTT
CDR3aa: CASSPRLAGASTGELFF
j_gene: TRBJ2-2
abundance: -
d_gene: TRBD2
v_gene: TRBV9

CDR3nt: TGTGCCAGCAGCCGCAAGAAAGACCGGGACAGGGGTGGTGGCTACACCTTC
CDR3aa: CASSRKKDRDRGGGYTF
j_gene: TRBJ1-2
abundance: -
d_gene: TRBD1
v_gene: TRBV28

CDR3nt: TGTGCCAGCAGTTTAACCCCTTATGAGGTTAGCGGCTACACAGATACGCAGTATTTT
CDR3aa: CASSLTPYEVSGYTDTQYF
j_gene: TRBJ2-3
abundance: once
d_gene: -
v_gene: TRBV28

CDR3nt: TGCAGCGTTGGAGCGGGGCTCGTTGAAGCTTTCTTT
CDR3aa: CSVGAGLVEAFF
j_gene: TRBJ1-1
abundance: -
d_gene: -
v_gene: TRBV29-1

CDR3nt: TGTGCCACCCCATCCCGGGCCCCCCGGGTGGAAGGCTACGAGCAGTACTTC
CDR3aa: CATPSRAPRVEGYEQYF
j_gene: TRBJ2-7
abundance: -
d_gene: -
v_gene: TRBV19

CDR3nt: TGTGCCAGCAGCTTAGGGGTTCAGCCCCAGCATTTT
CDR3aa: CASSLGVQPQHF
j_gene: TRBJ1-5
abundance: few
d_gene: -
v_gene: TRBV7-8

CDR3nt: TGTGCCAGCAGCCGGTCGGGAGCCAACTATGGCTACACCTTC
CDR3aa: CASSRSGANYGYTF
j_gene: TRBJ1-2
abundance: -
d_gene: -
v_gene: TRBV27

CDR3nt: TGCGCCAGCAGACGGAGTGGCGGGGCCTTCAATGAGCAGTTCTTC
CDR3aa: CASRRSGGAFNEQFF
j_gene: TRBJ2-1
abundance: -
d_gene: -
v_gene: TRBV5-1

CDR3nt: TGCGCCAGCAGCGGCCGGACAGGGGGCCCAGATACGCAGTATTTT
CDR3aa: CASSGRTGGPDTQYF
j_gene: TRBJ2-3
abundance: -
d_gene: TRBD1
v_gene: TRBV5-1

CDR3nt: TGTGCCACCGGGACAGGGCACTACAATGAGCAGTTCTTC
CDR3aa: CATGTGHYNEQFF
j_gene: TRBJ2-1
abundance: -
d_gene: TRBD1
v_gene: TRBV24-1

CDR3nt: TGTGCCAGCAGTTCCCTCGGCAGGGAAAATGAGCAGTTCTTC
CDR3aa: CASSSLGRENEQFF
j_gene: TRBJ2-1
abundance: -
d_gene: -
v_gene: TRBV28

CDR3nt: TGTGCCAGCAGCCTGCGACAGGGGGGCACAGATACGCAGTATTTT
CDR3aa: CASSLRQGGTDTQYF
j_gene: TRBJ2-3
abundance: -
d_gene: TRBD1
v_gene: TRBV5-6

CDR3nt: TGTGCCAGCAGCTTAAACATACGCGAGGCGAATTCACCCCTCCACTTT
CDR3aa: CASSLNIREANSPLHF
j_gene: TRBJ1-6
abundance: -
d_gene: -
v_gene: TRBV5-5

CDR3nt: TGTGCCACGAGTCGTGGGGACCCTCTCTCTGGAAACACCATATATTTT
CDR3aa: CATSRGDPLSGNTIYF
j_gene: TRBJ1-3
abundance: -
d_gene: -
v_gene: TRBV24-1